The rows below give T cell receptor beta chains drawn from one sample of a study of blood T cells in healthy people across ages. TCRdb itself ran the 5' RACE reads through MiXCR, one entry per CDR3 protein. The sample includes 700,000 to 1,000,000 distinct CDR3 sequences, 40% to 50% of them seen just once. What was sequenced was blood. The receptor source for this set is a man aged 55 to 70 in good health. Each CDR3 is given with its conserved first and last residue. A D gene is named only where the DNA matches it firmly. Clone size is not always given. Where it is, it says once, few, many or a class for expanded clones.

d_call	j_call	v_call	cdr3_length	clone_size	cdr3_nt	cdr3_aa
TRBD1	TRBJ2-7	TRBV3-1	15	few	TGTGCCAGCAGCCAAGCGGGACAGGATCCCTACGAGCAGTACTTC	CASSQAGQDPYEQYF
TRBD1	TRBJ1-6	TRBV3-1	16	once	TGTGCCAGCAGCCAATCCGTGACAGGGAAAGTTCCACCCCTCCACTTT	CASSQSVTGKVPPLHF
TRBD2	TRBJ2-7	TRBV6-5	18	NA	TGTGCCAGCAGTTATCGGACTAGCGGGGGGGTCCGCTCCTACGAGCAGTACTTC	CASSYRTSGGVRSYEQYF
NA	TRBJ2-5	TRBV12-3/TRBV12-4	13	NA	TGTGCCAGCAGTCAAGACTCACACCAGACCCAGTACTTC	CASSQDSHQTQYF
NA	TRBJ2-5	TRBV11-2	15	NA	TGTGCCAGCACCCTCATGGCAGGGGAAAGCGAGACCCAGTACTTC	CASTLMAGESETQYF
NA	TRBJ2-2	TRBV15	15	few	TGTGCCACCAGCAGACAGGGATTCCCTCCCGGGGAGCTGTTTTTT	CATSRQGFPPGELFF
TRBD2	TRBJ2-7	TRBV2	16	NA	TGTGCCAGCAGTGCCCTATTCGGGGGGGGGACCTACGAGCAGTACTTC	CASSALFGGGTYEQYF
TRBD2	TRBJ2-3	TRBV7-3	16	few	TGTGCCAGCAGCCCAGGGACTAGCGGACTACGAGATACGCAGTATTTT	CASSPGTSGLRDTQYF
TRBD1	TRBJ1-5	TRBV18	16	NA	TGTGCCAGCTCACCAAAGGGACAGGCCAACAATCAGCCCCAGCATTTT	CASSPKGQANNQPQHF
TRBD1	TRBJ2-7	TRBV7-9	15	NA	TGTGCCAGCAGCTTAGGACGGGACAGGCTCTACGAGCAGTACTTC	CASSLGRDRLYEQYF
NA	TRBJ2-5	TRBV7-2	13	NA	TGTGCCAGCAGCCAACTGACACGAGAGACCCAGTACTTC	CASSQLTRETQYF
NA	TRBJ2-3	TRBV29-1	12	NA	TGCAGCGTAGGAGAAGGCACAGATACGCAGTATTTT	CSVGEGTDTQYF
NA	TRBJ2-2	TRBV12-3/TRBV12-4	15	NA	TGTGCCAGCAGTTCAACCGGGGGAGAGACCGGGGAGCTGTTTTTT	CASSSTGGETGELFF
TRBD2	TRBJ2-7	TRBV20-1	13	once	TGCAGTGCTAGAGGGGCGGGGGGCCACGAGCAGTACTTC	CSARGAGGHEQYF
TRBD2	TRBJ2-3	TRBV4-3	19	NA	TGCGCCAGCAGCCAAGATACGACTAGCGGGGCTCCTAGCACAGATACGCAGTATTTT	CASSQDTTSGAPSTDTQYF
TRBD2	TRBJ2-1	TRBV6-2/TRBV6-3	14	NA	TGTGCCAGCAGTTACCCGAGCGGGGTCAATGAGCAGTTCTTC	CASSYPSGVNEQFF
NA	TRBJ2-7	TRBV29-1	14	many	TGCAGCGTTGAAGTATTGGGGGATGGCTACGAGCAGTACTTC	CSVEVLGDGYEQYF
NA	TRBJ1-1	TRBV18	14	NA	TGTGCCAGCTCGCAGGGACGCGTAGGGACTGAAGTTTTCTTT	CASSQGRVGTEVFF
NA	TRBJ2-1	TRBV28	15	NA	TGTGCCAGCAGTTTCCCCCGTAGGGCCTACAATGAGCAGTTCTTC	CASSFPRRAYNEQFF
TRBD2	TRBJ2-7	TRBV6-2/TRBV6-3	17	few	TGTGCCAGCAGTTACTCTAGCGGGGCAAGGACAACCTACGAGCAGTACTTC	CASSYSSGARTTYEQYF
NA	TRBJ2-7	TRBV20-1	14	NA	TGCAGTGCTAGTGGTCTTTTCAACTCCTACGAGCAGTACTTC	CSASGLFNSYEQYF
NA	TRBJ1-5	TRBV2	15	NA	TGTGCCAGCAGTGAATTGGGACTGTTGAATCAGCCCCAGCATTTT	CASSELGLLNQPQHF
NA	TRBJ1-1	TRBV7-2	14	once	TGTGCCAGCAGAGGGAGAATCATGAACACTGAAGCTTTCTTT	CASRGRIMNTEAFF
TRBD1	TRBJ1-2	TRBV30	11	NA	TGTGCCTCCGACAGGGCAGGCGGCTACACCTTC	CASDRAGGYTF
NA	TRBJ2-6	TRBV14	14	NA	TGTGCCAGCAGCCAACTCTCTGGGGCCAACGCCCTGACTTTC	CASSQLSGANALTF
NA	TRBJ2-1	TRBV2	12	NA	TGTGCCACCCTGGGGACCTACAATGAGCAGTTCTTC	CATLGTYNEQFF
NA	TRBJ1-6	TRBV12-5	15	NA	TGTGCTAGTGGCCACCTTGGACAGAATAATTCACCCCTCCACTTT	CASGHLGQNNSPLHF
NA	TRBJ2-2	TRBV29-1	13	NA	TGCAGCGTTCCCTTGGGAGAGACCGGGGAGCTGTTTTTT	CSVPLGETGELFF
TRBD2	TRBJ2-7	TRBV7-8	17	few	TGTGCCAGCAGCACACCCGGGACTAGCGGGGGAAATTACGAGCAGTACTTC	CASSTPGTSGGNYEQYF
NA	TRBJ2-7	TRBV3-1	17	NA	TGTGCCAGCAGCCAAGAAGCGAGGCTGAGGAGCTCCTACGAGCAGTACTTC	CASSQEARLRSSYEQYF
TRBD1	TRBJ1-4	TRBV5-1	16	NA	TGCGCCAGCAGCTTGGCACCACAGGGGGCGCAGGAAAAACTGTTTTTT	CASSLAPQGAQEKLFF
TRBD2	TRBJ2-5	TRBV12-3/TRBV12-4	14	few	TGTGCCAGCAGGTCGGGGGGGCAGGTAGAGACCCAGTACTTC	CASRSGGQVETQYF
NA	TRBJ1-1	TRBV6-2/TRBV6-3	14	NA	TGTGCCAGCAGATCTCCAGGACGAGGCACTGAAGCTTTCTTT	CASRSPGRGTEAFF
NA	TRBJ2-6	TRBV3-1	18	few	TGTGCCAGCAGCCAAGTGCCTGGGGATTATTCCGGGGCCAACGTCCTGACTTTC	CASSQVPGDYSGANVLTF